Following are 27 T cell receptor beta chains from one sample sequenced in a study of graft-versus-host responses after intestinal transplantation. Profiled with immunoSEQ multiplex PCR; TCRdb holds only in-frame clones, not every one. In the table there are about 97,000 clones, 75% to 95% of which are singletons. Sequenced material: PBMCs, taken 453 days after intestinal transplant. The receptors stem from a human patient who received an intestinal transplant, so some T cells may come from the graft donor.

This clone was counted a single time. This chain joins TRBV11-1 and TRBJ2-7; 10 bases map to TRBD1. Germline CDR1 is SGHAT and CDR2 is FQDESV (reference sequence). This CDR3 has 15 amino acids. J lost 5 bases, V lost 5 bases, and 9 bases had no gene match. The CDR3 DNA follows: TGTGCCAGCAGCCCATGGGGGACAGGGGTCCACGAGCAGTACTTC. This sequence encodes CASSPWGTGVHEQYF.

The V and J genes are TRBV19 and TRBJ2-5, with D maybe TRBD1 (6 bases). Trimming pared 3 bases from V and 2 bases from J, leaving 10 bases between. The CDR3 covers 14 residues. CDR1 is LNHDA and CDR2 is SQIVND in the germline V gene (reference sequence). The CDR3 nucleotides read TGTGCCAGTAGTATTGGGGGCGGACAAGAGACCCAGTACTTC. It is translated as CASSIGGGQETQYF.

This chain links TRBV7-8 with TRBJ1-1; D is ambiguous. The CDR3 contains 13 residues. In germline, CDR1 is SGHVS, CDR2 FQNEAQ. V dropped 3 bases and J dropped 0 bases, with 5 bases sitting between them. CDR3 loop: CASSFGMNTEAFF. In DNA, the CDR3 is TGTGCCAGCAGCTTCGGGATGAACACTGAAGCTTTCTTT.

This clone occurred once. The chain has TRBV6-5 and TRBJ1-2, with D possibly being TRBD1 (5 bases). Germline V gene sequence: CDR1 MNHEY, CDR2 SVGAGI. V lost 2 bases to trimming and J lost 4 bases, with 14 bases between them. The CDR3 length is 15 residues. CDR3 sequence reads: CASSYGLGGTYGYTF. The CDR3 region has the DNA TGTGCCAGCAGTTACGGCCTCGGCGGGACCTATGGCTACACCTTC.

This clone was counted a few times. The CDR3 coding sequence is TGTGCCAGCAGCCGGGGGTGGGGACAGGGATACGAGCAGTACTTC. Encoded protein: CASSRGWGQGYEQYF. The chain carries TRBV5-6 and TRBJ2-7; 9 bases map to TRBD1. The V gene's germline CDR1 is SGHDT and CDR2 YYEEEE. This CDR3 is built from 15 residues. V dropped 4 bases and J dropped 4; count of bases not matched to a gene: 9.

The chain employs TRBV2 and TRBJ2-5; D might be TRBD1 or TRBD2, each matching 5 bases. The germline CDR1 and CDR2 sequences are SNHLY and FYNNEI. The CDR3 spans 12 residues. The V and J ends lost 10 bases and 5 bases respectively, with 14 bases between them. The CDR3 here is CATAGAGETQYF. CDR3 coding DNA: TGTGCCACGGCCGGGGCCGGGGAGACCCAGTACTTC.

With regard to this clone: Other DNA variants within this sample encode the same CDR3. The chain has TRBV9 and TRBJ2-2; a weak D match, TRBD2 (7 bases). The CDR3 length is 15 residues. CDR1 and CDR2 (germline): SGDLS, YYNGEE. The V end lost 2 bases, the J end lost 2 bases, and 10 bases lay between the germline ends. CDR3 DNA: TGTGCCAGCAGCGTCTCGGGGGGCAACACCGGGGAGCTGTTTTTT. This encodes CASSVSGGNTGELFF.

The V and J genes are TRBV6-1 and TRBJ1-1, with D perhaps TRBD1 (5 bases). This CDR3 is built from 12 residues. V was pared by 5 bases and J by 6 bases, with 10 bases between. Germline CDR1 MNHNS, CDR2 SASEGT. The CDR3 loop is CASSWLGPEAFF. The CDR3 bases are TGTGCCAGCAGTTGGCTGGGACCTGAAGCTTTCTTT.

This CDR3 is CASSDGGRTGELFF. The CDR3 DNA is TGCGCCAGCAGTGACGGGGGTCGGACCGGGGAGCTGTTTTTT. The chain is built from TRBV10-1 and TRBJ2-2; perhaps TRBD2 as D (6 bases). Trimming cost V 3 bases and J 5 bases, with 10 bases left between them. The CDR3 covers 14 residues. Germline CDR1 and CDR2: WNHNN and SYGVQD (reference sequence).

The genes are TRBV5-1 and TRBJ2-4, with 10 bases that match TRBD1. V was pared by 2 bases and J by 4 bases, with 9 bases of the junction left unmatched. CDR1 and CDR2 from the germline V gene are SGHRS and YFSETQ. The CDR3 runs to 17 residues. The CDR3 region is CASSLGSDRGPKNIQYF. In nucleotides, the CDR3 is TGCGCCAGCAGCTTAGGATCCGACAGGGGGCCAAAAAACATTCAGTACTTC.

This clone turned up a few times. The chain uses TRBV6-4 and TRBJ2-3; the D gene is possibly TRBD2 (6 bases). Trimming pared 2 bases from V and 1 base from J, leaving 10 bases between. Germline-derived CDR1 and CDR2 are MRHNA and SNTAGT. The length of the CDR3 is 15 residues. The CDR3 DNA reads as TGTGCCAGCAGTGACCGGGCTAGCGGCACAGATACGCAGTATTTT. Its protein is CASSDRASGTDTQYF.

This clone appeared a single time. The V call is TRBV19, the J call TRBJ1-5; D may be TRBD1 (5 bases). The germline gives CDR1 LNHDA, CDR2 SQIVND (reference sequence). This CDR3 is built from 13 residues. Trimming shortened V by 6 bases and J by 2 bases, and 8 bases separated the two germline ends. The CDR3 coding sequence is TGTGCCAGTAGGGGGGAGGGCAATCAGCCCCAGCATTTT. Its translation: CASRGEGNQPQHF. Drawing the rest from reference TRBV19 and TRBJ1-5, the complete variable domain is DGGITQSPKYLFRKEGQNVTLSCEQNLNHDAMYWYRQDPGQGLRLIYYSQIVNDFQKGDIAEGYSVSREKKESFPLTVTSAQKNPTAFYLCASRGEGNQPQHFGDGTRLSIL.

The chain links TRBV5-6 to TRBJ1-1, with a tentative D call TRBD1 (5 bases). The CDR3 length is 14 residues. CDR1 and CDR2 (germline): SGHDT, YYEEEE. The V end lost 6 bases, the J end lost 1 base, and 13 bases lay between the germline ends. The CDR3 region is CASTKYDRNTEAFF. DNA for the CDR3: TGTGCCAGCACCAAATATGACAGGAACACTGAAGCTTTCTTT.

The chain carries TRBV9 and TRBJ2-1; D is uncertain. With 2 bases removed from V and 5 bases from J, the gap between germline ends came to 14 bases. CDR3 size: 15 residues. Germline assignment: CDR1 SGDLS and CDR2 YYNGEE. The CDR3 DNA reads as TGTGCCAGCAGCGTCTCCCCCCGGACCCACAATGAGCAGTTCTTC. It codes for CASSVSPRTHNEQFF.

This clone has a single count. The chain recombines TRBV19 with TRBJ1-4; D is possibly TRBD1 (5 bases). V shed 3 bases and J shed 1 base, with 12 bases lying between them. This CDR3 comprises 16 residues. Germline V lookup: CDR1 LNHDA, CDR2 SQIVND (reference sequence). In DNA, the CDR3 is TGTGCCAGTAGTATCCCCACAGGTGGAACTAATGAAAAACTGTTTTTT. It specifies CASSIPTGGTNEKLFF.

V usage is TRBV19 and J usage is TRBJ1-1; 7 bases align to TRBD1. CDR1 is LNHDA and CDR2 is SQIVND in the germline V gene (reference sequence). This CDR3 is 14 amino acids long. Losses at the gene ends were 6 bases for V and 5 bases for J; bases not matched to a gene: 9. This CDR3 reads CASSQGGFGTEAFF. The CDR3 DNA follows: TGTGCCAGTAGCCAGGGGGGGTTTGGAACTGAAGCTTTCTTT. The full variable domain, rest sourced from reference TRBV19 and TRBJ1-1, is DGGITQSPKYLFRKEGQNVTLSCEQNLNHDAMYWYRQDPGQGLRLIYYSQIVNDFQKGDIAEGYSVSREKKESFPLTVTSAQKNPTAFYLCASSQGGFGTEAFFGQGTRLTVV.

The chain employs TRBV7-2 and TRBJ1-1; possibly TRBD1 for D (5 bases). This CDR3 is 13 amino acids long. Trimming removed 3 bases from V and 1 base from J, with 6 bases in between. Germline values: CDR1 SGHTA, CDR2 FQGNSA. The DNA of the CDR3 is TGTGCCAGCAGCTTGGGACGGAACACTGAAGCTTTCTTT. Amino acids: CASSLGRNTEAFF.

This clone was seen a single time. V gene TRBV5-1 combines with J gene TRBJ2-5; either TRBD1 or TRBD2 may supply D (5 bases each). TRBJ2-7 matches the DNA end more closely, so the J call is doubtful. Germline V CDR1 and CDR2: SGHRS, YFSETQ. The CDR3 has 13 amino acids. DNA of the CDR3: TGCGCCAGCAGCCGGGACGGGCCCCTCGAGCAGTACTTC. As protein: CASSRDGPLEQYF.

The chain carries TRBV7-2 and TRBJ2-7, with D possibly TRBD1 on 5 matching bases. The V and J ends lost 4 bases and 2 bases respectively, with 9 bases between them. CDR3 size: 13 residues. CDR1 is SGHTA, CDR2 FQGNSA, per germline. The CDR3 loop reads CASSSTGTYEQYF. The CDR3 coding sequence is TGTGCCAGCAGCTCCACAGGAACCTACGAGCAGTACTTC.

CDR3 sequence: CASSGTRGTETQYF. The CDR3 DNA reads as TGTGCCAGCTCCGGGACTAGGGGGACTGAGACCCAGTACTTC. The chain joins TRBV18 to TRBJ2-5; 8 nucleotides agree with TRBD2. CDR3 size: 14 residues. Unmatched junction bases numbered 8, after V lost 6 bases and J lost 5 bases. Germline CDR1 KGHSH, CDR2 LQKENI.

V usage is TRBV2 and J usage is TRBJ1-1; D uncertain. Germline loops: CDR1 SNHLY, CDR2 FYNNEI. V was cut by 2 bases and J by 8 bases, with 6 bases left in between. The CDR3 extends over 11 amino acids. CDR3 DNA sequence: TGTGCCAGCAGTGAATGGAGAGAAGCTTTCTTT. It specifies CASSEWREAFF.

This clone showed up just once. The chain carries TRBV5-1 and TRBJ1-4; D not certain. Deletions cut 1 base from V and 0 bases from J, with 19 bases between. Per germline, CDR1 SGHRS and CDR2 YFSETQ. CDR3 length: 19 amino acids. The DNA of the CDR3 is TGCGCCAGCAGCTTGTACCCACGCGCCCATAGAGCAACTAATGAAAAACTGTTTTTT. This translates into CASSLYPRAHRATNEKLFF.

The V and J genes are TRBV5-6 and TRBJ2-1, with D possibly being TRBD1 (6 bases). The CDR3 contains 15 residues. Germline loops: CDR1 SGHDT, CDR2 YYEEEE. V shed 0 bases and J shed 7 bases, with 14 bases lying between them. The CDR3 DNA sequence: TGTGCCAGCAGCTTGGGCAGGGGAGTGGGGAATGAGCAGTTCTTC. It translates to CASSLGRGVGNEQFF.

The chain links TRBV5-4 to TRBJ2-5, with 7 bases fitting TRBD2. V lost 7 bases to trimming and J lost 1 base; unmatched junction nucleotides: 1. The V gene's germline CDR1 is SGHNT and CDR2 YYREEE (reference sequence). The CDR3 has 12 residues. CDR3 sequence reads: CASGGGQETQYF. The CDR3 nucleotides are TGTGCCAGCGGGGGGGGCCAAGAGACCCAGTACTTC.

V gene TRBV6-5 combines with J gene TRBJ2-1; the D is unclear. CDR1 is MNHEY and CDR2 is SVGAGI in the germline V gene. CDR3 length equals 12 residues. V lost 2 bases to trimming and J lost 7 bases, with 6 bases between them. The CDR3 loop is CASSYAGNEQFF. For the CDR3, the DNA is TGTGCCAGCAGTTACGCTGGAAATGAGCAGTTCTTC.

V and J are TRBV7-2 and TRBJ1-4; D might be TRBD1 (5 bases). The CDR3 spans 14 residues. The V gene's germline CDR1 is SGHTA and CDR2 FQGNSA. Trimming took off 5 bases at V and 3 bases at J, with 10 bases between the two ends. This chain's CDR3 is CASSPGTSNEKLFF. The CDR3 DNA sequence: TGTGCCAGCAGCCCAGGGACCTCTAATGAAAAACTGTTTTTT.

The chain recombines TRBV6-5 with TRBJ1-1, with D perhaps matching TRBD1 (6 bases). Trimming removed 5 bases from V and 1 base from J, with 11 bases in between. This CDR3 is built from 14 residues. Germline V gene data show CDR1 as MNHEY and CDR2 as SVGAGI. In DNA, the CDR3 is TGTGCCAGCAGTCTGGACAGACAGAACACTGAAGCTTTCTTT. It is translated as CASSLDRQNTEAFF.